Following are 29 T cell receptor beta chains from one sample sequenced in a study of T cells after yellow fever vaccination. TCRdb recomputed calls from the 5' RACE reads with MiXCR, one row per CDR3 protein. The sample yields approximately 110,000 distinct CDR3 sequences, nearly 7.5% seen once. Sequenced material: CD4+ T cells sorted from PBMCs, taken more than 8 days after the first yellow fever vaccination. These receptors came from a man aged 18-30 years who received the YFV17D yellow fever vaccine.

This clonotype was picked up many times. Here the CDR3 reads CASSRLAGGLQETQYF. DNA of the CDR3: TGCGCCAGCAGCAGACTAGCGGGGGGCCTCCAAGAGACCCAGTACTTC. The chain has TRBV5-1 and TRBJ2-5; TRBD2 matches at 13 bases. The V and J ends lost 4 bases and 1 base, in that order; junction bases with no gene match: 4. Looked up from germline, CDR1 is SGHRS and CDR2 is YFSETQ. CDR3 length: 16 residues.

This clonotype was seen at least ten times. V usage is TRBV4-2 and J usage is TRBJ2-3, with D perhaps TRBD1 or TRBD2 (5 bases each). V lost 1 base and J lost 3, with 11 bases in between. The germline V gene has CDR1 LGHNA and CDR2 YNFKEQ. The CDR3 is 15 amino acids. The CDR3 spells CASSQAGGATDTQYF. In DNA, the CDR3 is TGTGCCAGCAGCCAAGCTGGGGGAGCAACAGATACGCAGTATTTT.

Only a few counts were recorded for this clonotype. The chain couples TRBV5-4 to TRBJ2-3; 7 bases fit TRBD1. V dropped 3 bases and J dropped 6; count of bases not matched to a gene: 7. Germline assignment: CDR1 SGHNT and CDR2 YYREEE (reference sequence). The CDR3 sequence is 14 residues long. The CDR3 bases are TGTGCCAGCAGCTCGACAGGGATGAGGGATACGCAGTATTTT. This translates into CASSSTGMRDTQYF.

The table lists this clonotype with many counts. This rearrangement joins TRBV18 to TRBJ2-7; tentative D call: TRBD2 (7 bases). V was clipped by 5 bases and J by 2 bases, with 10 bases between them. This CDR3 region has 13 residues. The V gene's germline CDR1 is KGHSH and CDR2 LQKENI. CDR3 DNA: TGTGCCAGCTCAGGGGAGGGGGCCTACGAGCAGTACGTC. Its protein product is CASSGEGAYEQYV.

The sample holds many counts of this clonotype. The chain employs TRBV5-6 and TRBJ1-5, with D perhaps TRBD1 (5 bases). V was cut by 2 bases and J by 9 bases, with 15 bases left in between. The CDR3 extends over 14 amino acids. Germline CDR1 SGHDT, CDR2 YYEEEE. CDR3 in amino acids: CASSFRDGPGPQHF. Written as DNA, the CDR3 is TGTGCCAGCAGCTTCCGGGACGGACCAGGGCCCCAGCATTTT.

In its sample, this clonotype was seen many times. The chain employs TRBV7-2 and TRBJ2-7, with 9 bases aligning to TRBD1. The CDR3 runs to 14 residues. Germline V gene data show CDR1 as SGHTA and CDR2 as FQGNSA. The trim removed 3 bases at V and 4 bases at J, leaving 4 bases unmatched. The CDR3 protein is CASSFGTGLYEQYV. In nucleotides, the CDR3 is TGTGCCAGCAGCTTTGGGACAGGGTTATACGAGCAGTACGTC.

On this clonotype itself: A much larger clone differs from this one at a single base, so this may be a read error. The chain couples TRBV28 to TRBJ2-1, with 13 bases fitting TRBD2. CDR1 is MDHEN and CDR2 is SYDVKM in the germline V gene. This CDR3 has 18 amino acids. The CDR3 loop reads CSSSLEKRTSGGVNEQFF. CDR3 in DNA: TGTTCCAGCAGTCTCGAAAAAAGGACTAGCGGGGGCGTCAATGAGCAGTTCTTC.

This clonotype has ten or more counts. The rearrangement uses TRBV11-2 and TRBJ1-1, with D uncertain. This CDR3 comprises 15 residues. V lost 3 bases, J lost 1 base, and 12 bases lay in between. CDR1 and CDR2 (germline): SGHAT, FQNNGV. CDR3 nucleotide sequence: TGTGCCAGCAGCTTTCAAGGAGAAGGGAACACTGAAGCTTTCTTT. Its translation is CASSFQGEGNTEAFF.

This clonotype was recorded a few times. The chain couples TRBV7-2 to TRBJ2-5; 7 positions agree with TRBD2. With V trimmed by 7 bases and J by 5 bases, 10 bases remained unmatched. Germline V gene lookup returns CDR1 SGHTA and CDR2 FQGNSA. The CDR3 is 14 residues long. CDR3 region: CASTPALARETQYF. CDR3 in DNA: TGTGCCAGCACCCCAGCACTAGCGCGGGAGACCCAGTACTTC.

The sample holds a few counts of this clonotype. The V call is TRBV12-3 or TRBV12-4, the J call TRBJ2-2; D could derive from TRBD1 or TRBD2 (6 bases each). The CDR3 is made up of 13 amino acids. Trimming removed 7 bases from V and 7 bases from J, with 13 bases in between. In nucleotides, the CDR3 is TGTGCCAGCAAGCCGGGGGCCGTCGGGGAGCTGTTTTTT. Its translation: CASKPGAVGELFF.

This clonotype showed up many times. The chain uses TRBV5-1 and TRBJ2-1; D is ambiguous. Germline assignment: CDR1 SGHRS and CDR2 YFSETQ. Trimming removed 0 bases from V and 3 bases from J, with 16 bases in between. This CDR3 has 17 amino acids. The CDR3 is CASSLDPERHLYNEQFF. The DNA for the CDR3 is TGCGCCAGCAGCTTGGACCCTGAAAGGCACCTCTACAATGAGCAGTTCTTC.

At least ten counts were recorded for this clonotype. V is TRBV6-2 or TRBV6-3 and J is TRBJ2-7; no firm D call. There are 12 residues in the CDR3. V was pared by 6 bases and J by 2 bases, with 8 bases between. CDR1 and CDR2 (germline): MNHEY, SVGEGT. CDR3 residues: CASSQVTYEQYF. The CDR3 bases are TGTGCCAGCAGCCAGGTGACCTACGAGCAGTACTTC.

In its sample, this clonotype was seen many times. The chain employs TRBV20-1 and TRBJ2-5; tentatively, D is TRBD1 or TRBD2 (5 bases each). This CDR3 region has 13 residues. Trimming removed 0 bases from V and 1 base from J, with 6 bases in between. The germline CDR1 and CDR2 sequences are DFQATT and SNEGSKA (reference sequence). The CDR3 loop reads CSARDGTQETQYF. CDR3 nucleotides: TGCAGTGCTAGAGATGGGACCCAAGAGACCCAGTACTTC.

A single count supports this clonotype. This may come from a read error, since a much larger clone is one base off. The CDR3 DNA reads TGTGCCATCAGCGCCGCTAATCCACCCCTCCACTTT. Protein sequence: CAISAANPPLHF. The chain uses TRBV10-3 and TRBJ1-6; D unresolved. This CDR3 region has 12 residues. The germline V gene has CDR1 ENHRY and CDR2 SYGVKD.

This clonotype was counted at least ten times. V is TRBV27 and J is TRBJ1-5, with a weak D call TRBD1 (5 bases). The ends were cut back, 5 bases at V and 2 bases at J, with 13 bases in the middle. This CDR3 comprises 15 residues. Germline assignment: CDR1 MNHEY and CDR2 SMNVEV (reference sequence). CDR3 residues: CASSPRQRRNQPQHF. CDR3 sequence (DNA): TGTGCCAGCAGTCCCAGACAGAGGCGCAATCAGCCCCAGCATTTT.

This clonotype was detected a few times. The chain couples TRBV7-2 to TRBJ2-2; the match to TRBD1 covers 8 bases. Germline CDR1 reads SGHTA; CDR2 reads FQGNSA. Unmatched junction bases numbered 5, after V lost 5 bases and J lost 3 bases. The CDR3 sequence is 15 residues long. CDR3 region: CASSGRTGYTGELFF. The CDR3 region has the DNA TGTGCCAGCAGCGGTCGGACAGGGTACACCGGGGAGCTGTTTTTT.

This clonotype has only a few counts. Written as DNA, the CDR3 is TGCGCCAGCAGCCGGGGACAGCCGAACACTGAAGCTTTCTTT. It codes for CASSRGQPNTEAFF. The chain employs TRBV5-1 and TRBJ1-1, with TRBD1 matching 7 bases. The CDR3 has 14 amino acids. CDR1 SGHRS and CDR2 YFSETQ come from the germline V gene. The ends lost 4 bases at V and 1 base at J; junction bases unmatched: 4.

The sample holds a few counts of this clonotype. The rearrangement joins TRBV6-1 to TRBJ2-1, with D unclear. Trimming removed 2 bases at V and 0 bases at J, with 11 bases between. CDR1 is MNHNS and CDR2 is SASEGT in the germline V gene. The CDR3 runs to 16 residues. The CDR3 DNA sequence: TGTGCCAGCAGTGAATTTTCGGGCCTCTCCTACAATGAGCAGTTCTTC. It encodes CASSEFSGLSYNEQFF.

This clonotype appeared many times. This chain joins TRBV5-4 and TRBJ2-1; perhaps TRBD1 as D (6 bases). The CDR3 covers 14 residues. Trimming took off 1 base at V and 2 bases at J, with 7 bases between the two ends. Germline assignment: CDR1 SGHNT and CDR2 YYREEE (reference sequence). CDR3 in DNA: TGTGCCAGCAGCTTGCAGGGGACCTACAATGAGCAGTTCTTC. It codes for CASSLQGTYNEQFF.

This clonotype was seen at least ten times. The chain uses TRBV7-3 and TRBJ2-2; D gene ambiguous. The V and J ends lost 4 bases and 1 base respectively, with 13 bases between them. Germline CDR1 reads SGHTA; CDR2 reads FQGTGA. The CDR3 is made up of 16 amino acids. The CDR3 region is CASSSLGTQNTGELFF. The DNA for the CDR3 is TGTGCCAGCAGCTCCCTAGGAACCCAGAACACCGGGGAGCTGTTTTTT.

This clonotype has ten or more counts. The DNA of the CDR3 is TGTGCCAGCAGCCCGGGACAGATCAATCAGCCCCAGCATTTT. Its protein product is CASSPGQINQPQHF. The rearrangement joins TRBV7-2 to TRBJ1-5; 7 bases line up with TRBD1. Germline V gene sequence: CDR1 SGHTA, CDR2 FQGNSA. After removal of 5 bases from V and 3 bases from J, the junction contained 4 bases not matched to a gene. The CDR3 is made up of 14 amino acids.

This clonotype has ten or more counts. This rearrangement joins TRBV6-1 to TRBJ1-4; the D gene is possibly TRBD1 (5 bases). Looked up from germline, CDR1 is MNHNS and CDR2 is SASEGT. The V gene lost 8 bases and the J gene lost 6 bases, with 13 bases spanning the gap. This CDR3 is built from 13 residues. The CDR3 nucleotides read TGTGCCAGCGGTGGGCAGGGCCATGAAAAACTGTTTTTT. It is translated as CASGGQGHEKLFF.

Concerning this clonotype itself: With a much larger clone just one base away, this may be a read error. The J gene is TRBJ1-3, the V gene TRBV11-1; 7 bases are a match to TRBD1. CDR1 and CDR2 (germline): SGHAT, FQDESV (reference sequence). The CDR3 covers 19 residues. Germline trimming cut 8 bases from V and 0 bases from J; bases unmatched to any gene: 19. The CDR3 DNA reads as TGTGCCAGCTGCTCTGTGGACAGGCGACTCGTCTTCTCTGGAAACACCATATATTTT. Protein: CASCSVDRRLVFSGNTIYF.

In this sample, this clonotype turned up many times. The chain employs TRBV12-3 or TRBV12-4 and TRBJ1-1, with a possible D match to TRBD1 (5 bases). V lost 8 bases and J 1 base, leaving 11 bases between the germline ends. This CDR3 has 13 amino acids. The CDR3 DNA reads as TGTGCCAGCCAGACAGATGCGAACACTGAAGCTTTCTTT. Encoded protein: CASQTDANTEAFF.

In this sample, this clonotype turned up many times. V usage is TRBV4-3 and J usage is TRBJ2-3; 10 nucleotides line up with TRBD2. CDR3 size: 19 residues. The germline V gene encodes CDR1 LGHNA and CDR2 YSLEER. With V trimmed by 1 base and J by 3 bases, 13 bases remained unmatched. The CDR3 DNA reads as TGCGCCAGCAGCCAAGGGGTGGCTAGCGGGGGCTCTGCAACAGATACGCAGTATTTT. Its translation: CASSQGVASGGSATDTQYF.

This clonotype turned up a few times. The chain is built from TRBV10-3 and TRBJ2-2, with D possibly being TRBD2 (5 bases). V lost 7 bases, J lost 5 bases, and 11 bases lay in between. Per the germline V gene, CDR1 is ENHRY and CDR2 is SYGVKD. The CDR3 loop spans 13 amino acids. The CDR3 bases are TGTGCCATCAAGCGGCAGCCTACCGGGGAGCTGTTTTTT. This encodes CAIKRQPTGELFF.

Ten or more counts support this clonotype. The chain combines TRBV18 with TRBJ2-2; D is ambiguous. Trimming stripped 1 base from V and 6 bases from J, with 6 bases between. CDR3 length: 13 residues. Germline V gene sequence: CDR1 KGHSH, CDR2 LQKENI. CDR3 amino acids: CASSPLGAGELFF. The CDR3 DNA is TGTGCCAGCTCACCACTCGGAGCCGGGGAGCTGTTTTTT.

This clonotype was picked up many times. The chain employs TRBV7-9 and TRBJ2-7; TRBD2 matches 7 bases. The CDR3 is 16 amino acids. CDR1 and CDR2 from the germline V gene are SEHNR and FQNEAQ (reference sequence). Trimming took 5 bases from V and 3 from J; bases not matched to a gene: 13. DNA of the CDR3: TGTGCCAGCAGCAGGTACCAAAGGGAGGGGTTCTACGAGCAGTACTTC. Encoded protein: CASSRYQREGFYEQYF.

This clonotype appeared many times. For the CDR3, the DNA is TGTGCCAGCAGCGTAGTACCAAGTGGGGGCCAAGAGACCCAGTACTTC. Translation gives CASSVVPSGGQETQYF. The chain has TRBV9 and TRBJ2-5, with D possibly called TRBD1 or TRBD2 (5 bases each). V gave up 0 bases and J gave up 1 base, with 13 bases separating them. The CDR3 is 16 amino acids. CDR1 is SGDLS and CDR2 is YYNGEE in the germline V gene.